Reported below is one TCR beta chain. This specimen belongs to a study of technical replicates of blood from a handful of donors. Generated by immunoSEQ multiplex PCR, the TCRdb table keeps only in-frame clones and is missing some. Altogether tens of thousands of clones are present, approximately 83% being singletons, with the ten largest covering 5.1%. The length of the CDR3 is 15 residues. After removal of 3 bases from V and 1 base from J, the junction contained 5 bases not matched to a gene. Germline assignment: CDR1 MNHEY and CDR2 SMNVEV (reference sequence). This chain joins TRBV27 and TRBJ2-7, with 8 bases identical to TRBD1. This clonotype was sampled from a human donor in good health. Some clones in this sample may be carry-over from other donors' samples. Source material: PBMCs. In DNA form, the CDR3 reads TGTGCCAGCAGTTTTCTTCAGGGGGCATCCTACGAGCAGTACTTC. Translating it yields CASSFLQGASYEQYF.